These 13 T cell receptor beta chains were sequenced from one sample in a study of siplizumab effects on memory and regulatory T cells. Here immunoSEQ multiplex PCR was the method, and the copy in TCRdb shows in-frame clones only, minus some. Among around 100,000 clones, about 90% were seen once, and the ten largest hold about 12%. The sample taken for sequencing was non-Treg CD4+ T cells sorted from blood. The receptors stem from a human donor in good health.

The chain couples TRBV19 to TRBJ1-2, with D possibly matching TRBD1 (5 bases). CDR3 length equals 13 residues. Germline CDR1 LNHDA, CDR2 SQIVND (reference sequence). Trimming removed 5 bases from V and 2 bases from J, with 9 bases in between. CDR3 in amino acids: CASSHDSNYGYTF. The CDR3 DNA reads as TGTGCCAGTAGTCATGACAGCAACTATGGCTACACCTTC.

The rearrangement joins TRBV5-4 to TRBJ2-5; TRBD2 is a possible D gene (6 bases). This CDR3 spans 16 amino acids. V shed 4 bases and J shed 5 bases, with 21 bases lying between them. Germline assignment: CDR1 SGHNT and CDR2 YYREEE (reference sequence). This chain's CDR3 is CASSDNGGVRGETQYF. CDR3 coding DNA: TGTGCCAGCAGCGATAATGGAGGGGTGAGGGGTGAGACCCAGTACTTC.

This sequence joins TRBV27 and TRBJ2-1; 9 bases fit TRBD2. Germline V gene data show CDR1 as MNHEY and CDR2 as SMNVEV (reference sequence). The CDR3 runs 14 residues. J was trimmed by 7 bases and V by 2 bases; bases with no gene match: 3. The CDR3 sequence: CASSLLAGRNEQFF. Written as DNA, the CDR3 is TGTGCCAGCAGTTTACTAGCGGGAAGAAATGAGCAGTTCTTC.

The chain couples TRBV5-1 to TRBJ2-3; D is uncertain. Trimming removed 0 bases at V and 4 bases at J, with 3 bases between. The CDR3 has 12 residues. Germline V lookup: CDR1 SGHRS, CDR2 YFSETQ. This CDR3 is CASSLAPDTQYF. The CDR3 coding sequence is TGCGCCAGCAGCTTGGCCCCAGATACGCAGTATTTT.

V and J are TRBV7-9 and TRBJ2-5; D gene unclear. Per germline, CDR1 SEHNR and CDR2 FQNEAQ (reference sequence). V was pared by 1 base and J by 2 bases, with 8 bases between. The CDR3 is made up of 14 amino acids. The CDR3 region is CASSLERIQETQYF. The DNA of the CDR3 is TGTGCCAGCAGCTTAGAACGGATTCAAGAGACCCAGTACTTC.

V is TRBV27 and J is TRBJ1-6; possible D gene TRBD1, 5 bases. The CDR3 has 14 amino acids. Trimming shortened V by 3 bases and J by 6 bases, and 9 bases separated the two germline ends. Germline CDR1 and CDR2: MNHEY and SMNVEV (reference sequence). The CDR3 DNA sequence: TGTGCCAGCAGTTTCTCAGGGAGTAATTCACCCCTCCACTTT. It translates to CASSFSGSNSPLHF.

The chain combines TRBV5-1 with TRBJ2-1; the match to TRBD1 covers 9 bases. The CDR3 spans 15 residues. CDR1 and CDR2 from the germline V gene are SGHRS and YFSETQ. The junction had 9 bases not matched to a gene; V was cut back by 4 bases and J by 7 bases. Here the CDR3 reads CASSTPGTGMNEQFF. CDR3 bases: TGCGCCAGCAGCACTCCCGGGACAGGGATGAATGAGCAGTTCTTC.

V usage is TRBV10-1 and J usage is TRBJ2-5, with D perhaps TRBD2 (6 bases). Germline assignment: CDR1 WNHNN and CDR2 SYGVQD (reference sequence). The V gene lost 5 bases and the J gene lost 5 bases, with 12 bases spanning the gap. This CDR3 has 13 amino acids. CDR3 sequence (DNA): TGCGCCAGCAGTCGGGAGCTTAGGGAGACCCAGTACTTC. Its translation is CASSRELRETQYF.

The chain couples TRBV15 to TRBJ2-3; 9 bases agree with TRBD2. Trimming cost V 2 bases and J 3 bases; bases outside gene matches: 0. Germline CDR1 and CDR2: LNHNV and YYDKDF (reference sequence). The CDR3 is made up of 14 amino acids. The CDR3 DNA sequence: TGTGCCACCAGCAGACTAGCGGGAACAGATACGCAGTATTTT. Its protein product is CATSRLAGTDTQYF. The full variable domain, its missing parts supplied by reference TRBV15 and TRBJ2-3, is DAMVIQNPRYQVTQFGKPVTLSCSQTLNHNVMYWYQQKSSQAPKLLFHYYDKDFNNEADTPDNFQSRRPNTSFCFLDIRSPGLGDTAMYLCATSRLAGTDTQYFGPGTRLTVL.

Here the CDR3 reads CASSPTVNYGYTF. In DNA form, the CDR3 reads TGTGCCAGCAGTCCGACGGTTAACTATGGCTACACCTTC. V usage is TRBV28 and J usage is TRBJ1-2, with D unresolved. Germline CDR1 reads MDHEN; CDR2 reads SYDVKM. The CDR3 has 13 amino acids. V was clipped by 5 bases and J by 1 base, with 8 bases between them.

This CDR3 is CASSERRGAQQYF. The CDR3 region has the DNA TGTGCCAGCAGTGAAAGAAGGGGCGCGCAGCAGTACTTC. The chain carries TRBV6-1 and TRBJ2-7; perhaps TRBD1 as D (5 bases). This CDR3 contains 13 residues. The germline CDR1 and CDR2 sequences are MNHNS and SASEGT. Trimming removed 2 bases from V and 8 bases from J, with 13 bases in between.

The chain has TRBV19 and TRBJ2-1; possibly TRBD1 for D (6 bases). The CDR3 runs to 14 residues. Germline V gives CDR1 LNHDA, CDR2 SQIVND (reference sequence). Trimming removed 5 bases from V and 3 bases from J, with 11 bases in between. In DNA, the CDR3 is TGTGCCAGTAGTGAAGGGACATACTACAATGAGCAGTTCTTC. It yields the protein CASSEGTYYNEQFF.

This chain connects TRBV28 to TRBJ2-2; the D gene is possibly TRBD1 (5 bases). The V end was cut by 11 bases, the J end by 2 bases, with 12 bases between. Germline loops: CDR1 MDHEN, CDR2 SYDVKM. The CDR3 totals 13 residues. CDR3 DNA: TGTGCCGGCCGGTGGGGCAACACCGGGGAGCTGTTTTTT. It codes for CAGRWGNTGELFF.